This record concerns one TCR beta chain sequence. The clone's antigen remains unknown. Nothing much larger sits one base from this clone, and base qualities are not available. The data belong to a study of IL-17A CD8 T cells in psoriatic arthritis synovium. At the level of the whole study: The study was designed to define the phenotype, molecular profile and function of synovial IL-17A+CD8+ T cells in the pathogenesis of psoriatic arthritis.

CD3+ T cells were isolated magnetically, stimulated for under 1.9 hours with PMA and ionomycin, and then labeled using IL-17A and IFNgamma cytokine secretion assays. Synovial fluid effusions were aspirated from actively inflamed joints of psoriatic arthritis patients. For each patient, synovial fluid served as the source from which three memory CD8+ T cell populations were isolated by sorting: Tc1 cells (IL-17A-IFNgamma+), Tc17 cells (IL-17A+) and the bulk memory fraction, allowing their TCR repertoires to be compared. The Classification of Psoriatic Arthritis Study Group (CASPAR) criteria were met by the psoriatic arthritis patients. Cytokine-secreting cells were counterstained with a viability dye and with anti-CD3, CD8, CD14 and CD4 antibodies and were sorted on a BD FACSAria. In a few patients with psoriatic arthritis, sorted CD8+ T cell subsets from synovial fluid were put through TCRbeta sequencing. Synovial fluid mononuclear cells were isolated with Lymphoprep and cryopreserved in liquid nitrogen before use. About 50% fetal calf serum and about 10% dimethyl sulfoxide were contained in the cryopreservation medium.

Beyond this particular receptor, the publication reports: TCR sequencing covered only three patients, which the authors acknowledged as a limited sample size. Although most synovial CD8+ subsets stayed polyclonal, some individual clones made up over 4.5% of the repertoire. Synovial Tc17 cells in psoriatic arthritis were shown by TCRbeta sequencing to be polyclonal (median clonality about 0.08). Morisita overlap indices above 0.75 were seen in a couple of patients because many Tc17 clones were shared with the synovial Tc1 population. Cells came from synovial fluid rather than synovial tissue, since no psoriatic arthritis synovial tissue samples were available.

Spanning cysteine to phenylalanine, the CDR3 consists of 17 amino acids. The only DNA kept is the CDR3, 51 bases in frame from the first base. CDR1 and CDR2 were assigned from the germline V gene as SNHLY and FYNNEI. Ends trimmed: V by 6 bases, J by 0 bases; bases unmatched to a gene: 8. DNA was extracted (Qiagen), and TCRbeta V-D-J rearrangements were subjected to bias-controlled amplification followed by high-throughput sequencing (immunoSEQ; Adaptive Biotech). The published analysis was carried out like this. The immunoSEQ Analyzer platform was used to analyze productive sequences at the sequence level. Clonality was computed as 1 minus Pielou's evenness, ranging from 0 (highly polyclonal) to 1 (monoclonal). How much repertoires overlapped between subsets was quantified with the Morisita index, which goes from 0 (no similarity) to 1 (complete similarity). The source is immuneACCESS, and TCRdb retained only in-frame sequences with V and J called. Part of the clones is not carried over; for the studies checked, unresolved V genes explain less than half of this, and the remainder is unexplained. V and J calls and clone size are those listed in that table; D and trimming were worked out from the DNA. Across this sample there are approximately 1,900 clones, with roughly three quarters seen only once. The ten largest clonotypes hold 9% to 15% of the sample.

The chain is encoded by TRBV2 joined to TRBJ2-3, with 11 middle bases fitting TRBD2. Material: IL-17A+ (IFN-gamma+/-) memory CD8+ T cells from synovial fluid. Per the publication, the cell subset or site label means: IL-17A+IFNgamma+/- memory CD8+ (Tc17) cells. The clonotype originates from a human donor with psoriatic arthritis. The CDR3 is CASSLTSGAISTDTQYF. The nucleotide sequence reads TGTGCCAGCAGCCTGACTAGCGGGGCAATTAGCACAGATACGCAGTATTTT.